These T cell receptor beta chains were read from a single sample in a study of T cell responses to AZD1222 COVID-19 vaccine. Profiled with immunoSEQ multiplex PCR; TCRdb holds only in-frame clones, not every one. This sample has about 99,000 clones, with about 91% found just once. Sequencing was performed on peripheral blood, taken on day 0 of AZD1222 vaccination. Source of these receptors: an adult in good health. The CDR3 runs from the conserved cysteine through the conserved F or W. Fields, in order: D gene, clone size, V gene, J gene, CDR3 protein, CDR3 DNA. A D gene is named only where the DNA matches it firmly. Rows may omit the clone size; those that give it use once, few, many or a size class.

>TRBD1|.|TRBV19|TRBJ1-5
CASSGTAFNQPQHF
TGTGCCAGTAGTGGGACAGCTTTCAATCAGCCCCAGCATTTT
>.|.|TRBV18|TRBJ1-1
CASSPRVNGNTEAFF
TGTGCCAGCTCCCCCAGGGTGAATGGGAACACTGAAGCTTTCTTT
>TRBD1|once|TRBV10-2|TRBJ1-4
CASSLTGGFEKLFF
TGCGCCAGCAGTTTGACAGGGGGATTTGAAAAACTGTTTTTT
>.|.|TRBV30|TRBJ1-6
CAWSVLRSKYNSPLHF
TGTGCCTGGAGTGTTCTACGGAGCAAATATAATTCACCCCTCCACTTT
>.|few|TRBV28|TRBJ2-4
CASSRVAKNIQYF
TGTGCCAGCAGCCGAGTAGCCAAAAACATTCAGTACTTC
>TRBD2|.|TRBV5-1|TRBJ2-5
CASSLGASGGQETQYF
TGCGCCAGCAGCTTGGGAGCGAGCGGGGGTCAAGAGACCCAGTACTTC
>.|.|TRBV3-1/TRBV3-2|TRBJ1-4
CASSQDFRGREKLFF
TGTGCCAGCAGCCAAGATTTTAGGGGACGTGAAAAACTGTTTTTT
>TRBD1|.|TRBV5-1|TRBJ2-7
CASSSGTGGWTEQYF
TGCGCCAGCAGCTCCGGGACAGGGGGTTGGACCGAGCAGTACTTC
>.|.|TRBV28|TRBJ1-5
CASTPWGGGQPQHF
TGTGCCAGCACCCCATGGGGCGGAGGTCAGCCCCAGCATTTT
>.|.|TRBV27|TRBJ1-2
CASSPRPASGYTF
TGTGCCAGCAGTCCCCGGCCGGCGAGTGGCTACACCTTC
>TRBD1|.|TRBV6-5|TRBJ1-1
CASSYSPGGGEAFF
TGTGCCAGCAGTTACTCACCAGGGGGCGGTGAAGCTTTCTTT
>.|.|TRBV29-1|TRBJ1-2
CSVEGGGGVNYGYTF
TGCAGCGTTGAAGGGGGTGGGGGCGTTAACTATGGCTACACCTTC
>.|few|TRBV2|TRBJ1-2
CASSEGPRANYGYTF
TGTGCCAGCAGTGAGGGACCAAGAGCTAACTATGGCTACACCTTC
>TRBD1|once|TRBV3-1/TRBV3-2|TRBJ2-3
CASSQGTGILTDTQYF
TGTGCCAGCAGCCAGGGGACAGGCATTCTCACAGATACGCAGTATTTT
>.|.|TRBV11-2|TRBJ1-2
CASSPSGINYGYTF
TGTGCCAGCAGCCCATCCGGGATTAACTATGGCTACACCTTC
>TRBD1|.|TRBV7-2|TRBJ1-2
CASSTLEGQGYGYTF
TGTGCCAGCAGCACCCTAGAAGGACAGGGGTATGGCTACACCTTC
>TRBD2|.|TRBV4-2|TRBJ2-3
CASSQDGGGAGTDTQYF
TGTGCCAGCAGCCAAGATGGCGGGGGGGCCGGGACAGATACGCAGTATTTT
>.|.|TRBV6-1|TRBJ2-7
CASSSYQDGSYEQYF
TGTGCCAGCAGTTCTTATCAAGACGGCTCCTACGAGCAGTACTTC
>TRBD2|.|TRBV4-2|TRBJ2-1
CASSKGLAGGRHSYNEQFF
TGTGCCAGCAGCAAGGGACTAGCGGGGGGACGCCACTCCTACAATGAGCAGTTCTTC
>.|.|TRBV29-1|TRBJ1-1
CSAQDSPGGFF
TGCAGCGCTCAGGACAGCCCAGGTGGTTTCTTT
>.|.|TRBV18|TRBJ1-5
CASSPLAGNNQPQHF
TGTGCCAGCTCACCACTGGCAGGGAACAATCAGCCCCAGCATTTT
>.|.|TRBV6-6|TRBJ1-1
CASSYWSRGDNEAFF
TGTGCCAGCAGTTACTGGTCCAGGGGCGATAATGAAGCTTTCTTT
>.|.|TRBV29-1|TRBJ2-5
CSVETVRQTQYF
TGCAGCGTTGAGACGGTGAGACAGACCCAGTACTTC
>.|.|TRBV2|TRBJ2-3
CASSIVRATDTQYF
TGTGCCAGCAGTATTGTTAGGGCCACAGATACGCAGTATTTT
>.|.|TRBV19|TRBJ2-1
CASHRGPSYNEQFF
TGTGCCAGTCATCGGGGGCCCTCCTACAATGAGCAGTTCTTC
>.|.|TRBV19|TRBJ2-2
CASTLPPGTGELFF
TGTGCCAGTACCTTACCTCCCGGAACCGGGGAGCTGTTTTTT
>.|.|TRBV6-5|TRBJ1-1
CASSYSTSGTEAFF
TGTGCCAGCAGTTACTCGACCAGCGGGACTGAAGCTTTCTTT
>.|.|TRBV9|TRBJ2-2
CASSPHWGGADTGELFF
TGTGCCAGCAGCCCCCATTGGGGGGGCGCCGACACCGGGGAGCTGTTTTTT
>TRBD2|once|TRBV7-9|TRBJ2-1
CASTQWGGSANEQFF
TGTGCCAGCACTCAATGGGGGGGATCAGCAAATGAGCAGTTCTTC
>.|.|TRBV6-5|TRBJ2-3
CASWRGQTADTQYF
TGTGCCAGTTGGCGGGGTCAGACGGCAGATACGCAGTATTTT
>.|.|TRBV30|TRBJ1-1
CAWSLGPLGAFF
TGTGCCTGGAGCCTAGGACCGCTCGGGGCTTTCTTT
>.|.|TRBV11-2|TRBJ1-5
CASSLDYGYNQPQHF
TGTGCCAGCAGCTTAGATTATGGTTACAATCAGCCCCAGCATTTT
>TRBD2|.|TRBV6-6|TRBJ2-5
CASSWRGGDGETQYF
TGTGCCAGCAGTTGGCGGGGGGGGGACGGAGAGACCCAGTACTTC
>TRBD1|once|TRBV12-3/TRBV12-4|TRBJ1-5
CASSSGQHQPQHF
TGTGCCAGCAGTTCGGGACAGCATCAGCCCCAGCATTTT
>.|.|TRBV18|TRBJ2-1
CASSPGTNNEQFF
TGTGCCAGCTCTCCCGGGACAAACAATGAGCAGTTCTTC
>TRBD1|few|TRBV7-9|TRBJ1-2
CASSFLGGADGYTF
TGTGCCAGCAGCTTCTTAGGGGGCGCGGATGGCTACACCTTC
>.|few|TRBV7-9|TRBJ1-6
CASQRGDSPLHF
TGTGCCAGCCAAAGGGGAGATTCACCCCTCCACTTT
>.|.|TRBV2|TRBJ2-3
CASSEEGRTEYF
TGTGCCAGCAGTGAGGAGGGCCGAACGGAGTATTTT
>.|.|TRBV30|TRBJ1-4
CAADPLKKEKLFF
TGTGCCGCCGACCCCCTAAAGAAGGAAAAACTGTTTTTT
>.|.|TRBV15|TRBJ2-3
CATSATEWASPADTQYF
TGTGCCACCAGCGCGACCGAGTGGGCCTCTCCCGCAGATACGCAGTATTTT
>TRBD1|.|TRBV29-1|TRBJ1-4
CSVGQASTNEKLFF
TGCAGCGTAGGACAGGCCTCAACTAATGAAAAACTGTTTTTT
>.|once|TRBV5-1|TRBJ1-4
CASSLERRGNEKLFF
TGCGCCAGCAGCTTGGAGCGGCGGGGTAATGAAAAACTGTTTTTT
>TRBD1|.|TRBV18|TRBJ2-7
CASSQTGNNEQYF
TGTGCCAGCTCACAGACAGGGAACAACGAGCAGTACTTC
>.|.|TRBV7-9|TRBJ2-7
CASSLPSVSSWQYF
TGTGCCAGCAGCCTACCCTCGGTCAGTTCTTGGCAGTACTTC
>.|.|TRBV4-1|TRBJ1-2
CASSQRGNYGYTF
TGCGCCAGCAGCCAACGGGGTAACTATGGCTACACCTTC
>TRBD1|.|TRBV19|TRBJ1-4
CASSPLDRVEKLFF
TGTGCCAGTAGTCCTCTGGACAGGGTTGAAAAACTGTTTTTT
>.|.|TRBV7-9|TRBJ2-7
CASSQLTATYEQYF
TGTGCCAGCAGCCAATTGACAGCGACCTACGAGCAGTACTTC
>TRBD1|few|TRBV10-1|TRBJ2-7
CASSERTGAIYEQYF
TGCGCCAGCAGTGAGAGGACAGGGGCGATCTACGAGCAGTACTTC
>TRBD1|.|TRBV18|TRBJ2-7
CASSLGTETYEQYF
TGTGCCAGCTCACTCGGGACAGAGACCTACGAGCAGTACTTC
>TRBD2|once|TRBV5-1|TRBJ2-5
CASRLAGEETQYF
TGCGCCAGCAGGCTAGCGGGGGAAGAGACCCAGTACTTC
>.|.|TRBV5-1|TRBJ2-5
CASSPGHSGETQYF
TGCGCCAGCAGCCCGGGACACTCTGGGGAGACCCAGTACTTC
>.|.|TRBV7-3|TRBJ1-1
CASSLTSTGSAEAFF
TGTGCCAGCAGCTTAACTTCGACAGGAAGCGCTGAAGCTTTCTTT
>.|.|TRBV3-1/TRBV3-2|TRBJ1-2
CASSQGGQGNTF
TGTGCCAGCAGCCAAGGGGGGCAGGGGAACACCTTC
>.|once|TRBV7-7|TRBJ2-1
CASSLDVGPYNEQFF
TGTGCTAGCAGCCTGGACGTCGGGCCCTACAATGAGCAGTTCTTC
>.|.|TRBV12-5|TRBJ2-5
CASGLRGSETQYF
TGTGCTAGTGGACTACGGGGTTCGGAGACCCAGTACTTC